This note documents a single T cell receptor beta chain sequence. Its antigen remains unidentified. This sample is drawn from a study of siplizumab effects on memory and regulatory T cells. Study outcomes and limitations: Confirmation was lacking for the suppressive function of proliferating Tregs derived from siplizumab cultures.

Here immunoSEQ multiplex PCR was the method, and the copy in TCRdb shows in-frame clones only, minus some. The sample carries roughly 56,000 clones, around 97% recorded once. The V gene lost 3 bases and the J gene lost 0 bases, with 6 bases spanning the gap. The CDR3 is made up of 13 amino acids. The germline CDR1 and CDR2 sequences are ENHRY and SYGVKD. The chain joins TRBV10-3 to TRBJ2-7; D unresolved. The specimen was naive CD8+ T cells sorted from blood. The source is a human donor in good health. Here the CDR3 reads CAISDDASYEQYF. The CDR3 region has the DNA TGTGCCATCAGTGACGATGCCTCCTACGAGCAGTACTTC.